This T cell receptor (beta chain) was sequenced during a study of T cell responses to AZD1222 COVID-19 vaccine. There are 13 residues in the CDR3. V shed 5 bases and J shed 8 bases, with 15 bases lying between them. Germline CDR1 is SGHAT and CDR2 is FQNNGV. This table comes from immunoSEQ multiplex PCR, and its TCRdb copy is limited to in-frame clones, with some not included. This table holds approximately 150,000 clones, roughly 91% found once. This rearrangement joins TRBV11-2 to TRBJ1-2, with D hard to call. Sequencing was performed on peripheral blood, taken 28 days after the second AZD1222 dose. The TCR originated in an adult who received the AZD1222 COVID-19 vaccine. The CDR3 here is CASSRYPSWGYTF. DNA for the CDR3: TGTGCCAGCAGCCGATACCCATCCTGGGGCTACACCTTC.